Shown below are 20 T cell receptor beta chains from a single sample sequenced in a study of PD-1 blockade in classical Hodgkin lymphoma. Sequenced by immunoSEQ multiplex PCR; TCRdb stores in-frame clones only, minus some. There are approximately 160,000 clones in the sample; about 81% occur only once, and 7.5% to 10% lies in the top ten. All trial patients relapsed after autologous stem cell transplantation. Sequencing used peripheral blood mononuclear cells (PBMCs), obtained before the second cycle of nivolumab. These receptors came from a human donor with classical Hodgkin lymphoma.

The gene calls are TRBV9 and TRBJ2-1, with 16 bases fitting TRBD2. The V and J ends lost 4 bases and 7 bases, in that order; junction bases with no gene match: 11. The germline gives CDR1 SGDLS, CDR2 YYNGEE. The CDR3 loop spans 18 amino acids. CDR3 coding DNA: TGTGCCAGCAGCAGCGGGGGGACTAGCGGGAGGGCGGGGAATGAGCAGTTCTTC. It codes for CASSSGGTSGRAGNEQFF. Drawing the rest from reference TRBV9 and TRBJ2-1, the complete variable domain is DSGVTQTPKHLITATGQRVTLRCSPRSGDLSVYWYQQSLDQGLQFLIQYYNGEERAKGNILERFSAQQFPDLHSELNLSSLELGDSALYFCASSSGGTSGRAGNEQFFGPGTRLTVL.

This chain connects TRBV21-1 to TRBJ2-3; the table's D call, TRBD1, has no DNA check behind it. TRBV21-1 has pseudogene status. The CDR3 loop spans 10 amino acids. CDR3 in DNA: TGTGGACAGGGCACAGATACGCAGTATTTT. Translated: CGQGTDTQYF.

The rearrangement joins TRBV28 to TRBJ1-4; a possible D gene is TRBD1 (5 bases). Germline lookup yields CDR1 MDHEN and CDR2 SYDVKM. The CDR3 is made up of 12 amino acids. Trimming pared 5 bases from V and 8 bases from J, leaving 9 bases between. CDR3: CASSRWGEKLFF. CDR3 nucleotides: TGTGCCAGCAGTCGCTGGGGGGAAAAACTGTTTTTT.

The genes are TRBV7-9 and TRBJ1-1, with unresolved D. From germline, CDR1 is SEHNR and CDR2 FQNEAQ (reference sequence). CDR3 size: 15 residues. The V end lost 1 base, the J end lost 7 bases, and 16 bases lay between the germline ends. CDR3 loop: CASSLEMGREGEAFF. CDR3 nucleotide sequence: TGTGCCAGCAGCTTAGAGATGGGCCGTGAGGGTGAAGCTTTCTTT.

V usage is TRBV6-1 and J usage is TRBJ1-5, with D uncertain. CDR3 length equals 15 residues. The V gene lost 8 bases and the J gene lost 5 bases, with 19 bases spanning the gap. Germline V gene data show CDR1 as MNHNS and CDR2 as SASEGT. In DNA form, the CDR3 reads TGTGCCAGCGGGTGGCCCCGGGCGGGTGATCAGCCCCAGCATTTT. Translating gives CASGWPRAGDQPQHF.

The rearrangement links TRBV4-1 to TRBJ2-3; 10 bases match TRBD2. Germline V gene data show CDR1 as MGHRA and CDR2 as YSYEKL. Trimming removed 0 bases from V and 5 bases from J; junction bases left unmatched: 11. The CDR3 sequence is 18 residues long. CDR3 in DNA: TGCGCCAGCAGCCAAGATCTCTCAGCGGGGGGGCCCGTAGATACGCAGTATTTT. As protein: CASSQDLSAGGPVDTQYF.

V gene TRBV4-2 combines with J gene TRBJ2-1; 10 positions agree with TRBD2. Germline CDR1 and CDR2: LGHNA and YNFKEQ. The CDR3 covers 16 residues. V lost 4 bases to trimming and J lost 7 bases; unmatched junction nucleotides: 10. The CDR3 region has the DNA TGTGCCAGCAGCCCCCTAGCGGGAGAAAGGGGAAATGAGCAGTTCTTC. Its translation is CASSPLAGERGNEQFF.

This clone has just a few counts. The chain is built from TRBV10-2 and TRBJ1-6; possibly TRBD1 for D (6 bases). CDR1 is WSHSY, CDR2 SAAADI, per germline. The CDR3 loop spans 15 amino acids. Trimming stripped 6 bases from V and 4 bases from J, with 13 bases between. The CDR3 sequence is CASSRTESYNSPLHF. The CDR3 DNA is TGCGCCAGCAGCCGGACAGAATCATATAATTCACCCCTCCACTTT.

This clone is classed as medium-sized. The chain has TRBV2 and TRBJ2-2, with D perhaps TRBD1 (6 bases). Trimming cost V 3 bases and J 0 bases, with 8 bases left between them. Germline V CDR1 and CDR2: SNHLY, FYNNEI. The CDR3 is 15 amino acids. The chain's CDR3 is CASSDWGPNTGELFF. Written as DNA, the CDR3 is TGTGCCAGCAGTGACTGGGGGCCGAACACCGGGGAGCTGTTTTTT.

The chain couples TRBV19 to TRBJ2-7; the D is unclear. This CDR3 is built from 12 residues. CDR1 is LNHDA, CDR2 SQIVND, per germline (reference sequence). V was trimmed by 4 bases and J by 4 bases, leaving 8 bases between them. The CDR3 bases are TGTGCCAGTAGTACCCCCGGATACGAGCAGTACTTC. Translation gives CASSTPGYEQYF.

The chain employs TRBV6-5 and TRBJ1-1, with no clear D. The V gene's germline CDR1 is MNHEY and CDR2 SVGAGI. With 2 bases removed from V and 6 bases from J, the gap between germline ends came to 10 bases. The CDR3 runs 13 residues. The chain's CDR3 is CASSYQTQAEAFF. Written as DNA, the CDR3 is TGTGCCAGCAGTTACCAGACCCAGGCTGAAGCTTTCTTT.

V gene TRBV7-8 combines with J gene TRBJ2-2; 7 nucleotides align to TRBD2. V lost 2 bases to trimming and J lost 0 bases; unmatched junction nucleotides: 6. This CDR3 has 17 amino acids. Germline CDR1 is SGHVS and CDR2 is FQNEAQ. In nucleotides, the CDR3 is TGTGCCAGCAGCTTAAGGTCCGGGGGGACGAACACCGGGGAGCTGTTTTTT. Protein product: CASSLRSGGTNTGELFF.

The chain employs TRBV10-3 and TRBJ2-3; D gene uncertain. Trimming stripped 1 base from V and 2 bases from J, with 7 bases between. This CDR3 region has 14 residues. Germline CDR1 is ENHRY and CDR2 is SYGVKD. This chain's CDR3 is CAISEWQHTDTQYF. The DNA of the CDR3 is TGTGCCATCAGTGAGTGGCAGCACACAGATACGCAGTATTTT.

The chain has TRBV7-2 and TRBJ1-2; D unclear. CDR3 length: 15 amino acids. The V end lost 4 bases, the J end lost 1 base, and 13 bases lay between the germline ends. The germline V gene encodes CDR1 SGHTA and CDR2 FQGNSA. Here the CDR3 DNA reads TGTGCCAGCAGCTCCCGTCCTGGTGGTAACTATGGCTACACCTTC. Encoded protein: CASSSRPGGNYGYTF. Based on the CDR3 plus reference TRBV7-2 and TRBJ1-2, the full variable domain is GAGVSQSPSNKVTEKGKDVELRCDPISGHTALYWYRQSLGQGLEFLIYFQGNSAPDKSGLPSDRFSAERTGGSVSTLTIQRTQQEDSAVYLCASSSRPGGNYGYTFGSGTRLTVV.

J is TRBJ1-2 and V is TRBV4-3; D possibly corresponds to TRBD1 (6 bases). V was clipped by 2 bases and J by 3 bases, with 13 bases between them. CDR1 is LGHNA and CDR2 is YSLEER in the germline V gene. The CDR3 totals 15 residues. CDR3 coding DNA: TGCGCCAGCAGCCAACACAGGGAATCTTACTATGGCTACACCTTC. Amino acid sequence: CASSQHRESYYGYTF.

The rearrangement joins TRBV5-6 to TRBJ2-7, with D possibly matching TRBD1 (5 bases). V was trimmed by 0 bases and J by 7 bases, leaving 11 bases between them. Germline CDR1 and CDR2: SGHDT and YYEEEE. The CDR3 extends over 13 amino acids. The DNA for the CDR3 is TGTGCCAGCAGCTTGGCGTCAGGGATAGAGCAGTACTTC. Translating it yields CASSLASGIEQYF.

This clone occurred many times. V and J are TRBV7-2 and TRBJ1-5; TRBD1 is a possible D gene (6 bases). V was pared by 5 bases and J by 6 bases, with 14 bases between. The CDR3 is 14 amino acids. The germline CDR1 and CDR2 sequences are SGHTA and FQGNSA. CDR3 coding DNA: TGTGCCAGCAGCGTGGACAGCCGATCTCAGCCCCAGCATTTT. It codes for CASSVDSRSQPQHF.

The sample holds one count of this clone. The chain recombines TRBV13 with TRBJ1-1, with D perhaps matching TRBD1 (5 bases). Deletions cut 2 bases from V and 4 bases from J, with 11 bases between. The CDR3 runs to 14 residues. CDR1 PRHDT and CDR2 FYEKMQ come from the germline V gene (reference sequence). CDR3: CASSLWGTVTEAFF. CDR3 nucleotides: TGTGCCAGCAGCTTATGGGGGACGGTCACTGAAGCTTTCTTT.

This clone was observed a single time. One junction end disagrees with the germline gene, perhaps due to a read error. This chain links TRBV28 with TRBJ1-4; 10 bases are a match to TRBD1. This CDR3 comprises 15 residues. CDR1 MDHEN and CDR2 SYDVKM come from the germline V gene. Written as DNA, the CDR3 is TGTGCCAGCAGCACACCGGGACAGGGGAATGAAGAACTGTTTTTT. Its translation is CASSTPGQGNEELFF. The full variable domain, with the rest looked up from reference TRBV28 and TRBJ1-4, is DVKVTQSSRYLVKRTGEKVFLECVQDMDHENMFWYRQDPGLGLRLIYFSYDVKMKEKGDIPEGYSVSREKKERFSLILESASTNQTSMYLCASSTPGQGNEELFFGSGTQLSVL.

This clone was counted a single time. This chain links TRBV5-4 with TRBJ2-7; D might be TRBD1 or TRBD2, each matching 5 bases. V was trimmed by 4 bases and J by 2 bases, leaving 13 bases between them. This CDR3 contains 14 residues. CDR1 and CDR2 (germline): SGHNT, YYREEE (reference sequence). The CDR3 is CASSPGTGPYEQYF. The CDR3 bases are TGTGCCAGCAGCCCCGGGACCGGGCCCTACGAGCAGTACTTC.